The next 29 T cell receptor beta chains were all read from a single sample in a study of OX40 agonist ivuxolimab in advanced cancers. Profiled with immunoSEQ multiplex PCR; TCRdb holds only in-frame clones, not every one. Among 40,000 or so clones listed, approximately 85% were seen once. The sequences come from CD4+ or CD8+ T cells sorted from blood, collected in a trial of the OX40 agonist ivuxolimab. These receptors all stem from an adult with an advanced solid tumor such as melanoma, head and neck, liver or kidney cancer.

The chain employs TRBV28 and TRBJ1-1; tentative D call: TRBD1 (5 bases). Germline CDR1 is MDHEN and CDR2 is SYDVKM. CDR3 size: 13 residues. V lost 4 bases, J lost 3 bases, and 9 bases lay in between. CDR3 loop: CASSSGGYTEAFF. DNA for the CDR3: TGTGCCAGCAGTTCGGGGGGATACACTGAAGCTTTCTTT.

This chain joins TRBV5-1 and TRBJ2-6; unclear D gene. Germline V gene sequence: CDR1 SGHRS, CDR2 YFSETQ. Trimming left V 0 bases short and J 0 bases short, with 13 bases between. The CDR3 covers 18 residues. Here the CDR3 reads CASSLGGFRISGANVLTF. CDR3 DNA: TGCGCCAGCAGCTTGGGGGGTTTTAGGATCTCTGGGGCCAACGTCCTGACTTTC.

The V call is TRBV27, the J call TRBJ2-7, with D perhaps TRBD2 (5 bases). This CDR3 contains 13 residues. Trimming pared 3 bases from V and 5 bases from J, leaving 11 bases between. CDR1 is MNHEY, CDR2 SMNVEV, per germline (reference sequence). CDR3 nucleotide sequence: TGTGCCAGCAGTTTCGTCCCGGGGAACGAGCAGTACTTC. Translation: CASSFVPGNEQYF.

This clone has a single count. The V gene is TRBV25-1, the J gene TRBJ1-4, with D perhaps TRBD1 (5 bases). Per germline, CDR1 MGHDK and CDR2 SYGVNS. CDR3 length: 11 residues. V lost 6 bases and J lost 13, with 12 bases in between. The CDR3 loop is CASRGREGLFF. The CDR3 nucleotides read TGTGCCAGCAGGGGCAGGGAGGGACTGTTTTTT.

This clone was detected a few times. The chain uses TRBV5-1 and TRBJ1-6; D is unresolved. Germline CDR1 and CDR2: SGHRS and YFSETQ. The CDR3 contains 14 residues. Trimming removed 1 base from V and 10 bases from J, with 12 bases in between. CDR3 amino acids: CASSLMRPESPLHF. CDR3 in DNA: TGCGCCAGCAGCTTGATGCGTCCGGAGTCACCCCTCCACTTT.

CDR3: CASRPRGTNEKLFF. CDR3 sequence (DNA): TGTGCCAGCAGGCCCAGGGGGACTAATGAAAAACTGTTTTTT. The chain employs TRBV2 and TRBJ1-4; 7 bases match TRBD1. The ends lost 6 bases at V and 2 bases at J; junction bases unmatched: 3. Germline V gives CDR1 SNHLY, CDR2 FYNNEI. The CDR3 has 14 amino acids.

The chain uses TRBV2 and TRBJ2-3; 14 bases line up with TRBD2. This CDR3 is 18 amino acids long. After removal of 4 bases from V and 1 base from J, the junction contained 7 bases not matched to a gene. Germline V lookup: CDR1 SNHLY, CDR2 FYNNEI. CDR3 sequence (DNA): TGTGCCAGCAGTGCCTCCGGGACTAGCGGGAGAGGCACAGATACGCAGTATTTT. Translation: CASSASGTSGRGTDTQYF.

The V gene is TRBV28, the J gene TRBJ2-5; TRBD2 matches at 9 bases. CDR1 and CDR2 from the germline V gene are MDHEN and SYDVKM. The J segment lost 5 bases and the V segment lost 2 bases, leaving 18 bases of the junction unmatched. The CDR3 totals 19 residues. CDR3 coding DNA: TGTGCCAGCAGTTTACTCCCCTCCCGCGGGAGGGTCGTGGGGGAGACCCAGTACTTC. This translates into CASSLLPSRGRVVGETQYF. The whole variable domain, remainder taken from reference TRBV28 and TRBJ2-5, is DVKVTQSSRYLVKRTGEKVFLECVQDMDHENMFWYRQDPGLGLRLIYFSYDVKMKEKGDIPEGYSVSREKKERFSLILESASTNQTSMYLCASSLLPSRGRVVGETQYFGPGTRLLVL.

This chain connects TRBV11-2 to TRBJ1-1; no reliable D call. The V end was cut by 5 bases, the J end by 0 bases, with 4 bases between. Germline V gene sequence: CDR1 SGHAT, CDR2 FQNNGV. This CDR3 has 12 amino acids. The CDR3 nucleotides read TGTGCCAGCAGCCCCCTGAACACTGAAGCTTTCTTT. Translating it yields CASSPLNTEAFF.

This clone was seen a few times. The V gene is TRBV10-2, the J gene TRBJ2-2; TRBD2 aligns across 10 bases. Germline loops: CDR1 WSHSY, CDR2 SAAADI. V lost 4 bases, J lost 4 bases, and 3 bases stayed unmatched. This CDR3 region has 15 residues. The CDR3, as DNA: TGCGCCAGCAGTGTAGCGGGGGGCGGCACCGGGGAGCTGTTTTTT. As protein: CASSVAGGGTGELFF.

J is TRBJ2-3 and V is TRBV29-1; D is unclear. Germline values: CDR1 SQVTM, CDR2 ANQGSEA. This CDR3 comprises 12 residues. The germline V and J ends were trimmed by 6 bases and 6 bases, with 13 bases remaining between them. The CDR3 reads CSVTYGVDTQYF. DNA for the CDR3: TGCAGCGTCACCTATGGGGTGGATACGCAGTATTTT.

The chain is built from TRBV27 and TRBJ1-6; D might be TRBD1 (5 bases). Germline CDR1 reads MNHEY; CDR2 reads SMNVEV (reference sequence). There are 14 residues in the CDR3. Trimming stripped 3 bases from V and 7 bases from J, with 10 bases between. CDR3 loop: CASSLGRINSPLHF. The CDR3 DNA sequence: TGTGCCAGCAGTTTGGGACGGATAAATTCACCCCTCCACTTT.

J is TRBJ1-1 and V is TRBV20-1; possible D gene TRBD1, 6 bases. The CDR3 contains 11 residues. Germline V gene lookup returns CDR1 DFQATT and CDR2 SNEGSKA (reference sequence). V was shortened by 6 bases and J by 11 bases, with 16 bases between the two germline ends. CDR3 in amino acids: CSATAGVRAFF. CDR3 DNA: TGCAGTGCCACGGCAGGGGTTAGGGCTTTCTTT.

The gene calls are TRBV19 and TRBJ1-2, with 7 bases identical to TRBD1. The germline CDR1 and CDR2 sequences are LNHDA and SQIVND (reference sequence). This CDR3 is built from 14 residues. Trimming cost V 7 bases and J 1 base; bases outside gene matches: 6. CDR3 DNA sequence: TGTGCCAGTACCAGGGGGGGACTTAACTATGGCTACACCTTC. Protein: CASTRGGLNYGYTF.

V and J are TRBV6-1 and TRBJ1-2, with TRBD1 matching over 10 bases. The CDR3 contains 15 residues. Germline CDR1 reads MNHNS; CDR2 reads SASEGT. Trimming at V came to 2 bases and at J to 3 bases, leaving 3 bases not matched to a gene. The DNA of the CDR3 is TGTGCCAGCAGTGAACCTGGGACAGGGGACTATGGCTACACCTTC. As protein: CASSEPGTGDYGYTF.

The CDR3: CASSLKNRGEQYF. The CDR3 bases are TGTGCCAGCAGCTTAAAAAACCGGGGGGAGCAGTACTTC. J is TRBJ2-7 and V is TRBV11-3; D may be TRBD2 (6 bases). Trimming shortened V by 2 bases and J by 7 bases, and 12 bases separated the two germline ends. Germline CDR1 is SGHNT and CDR2 is YENEEA. The CDR3 totals 13 residues.

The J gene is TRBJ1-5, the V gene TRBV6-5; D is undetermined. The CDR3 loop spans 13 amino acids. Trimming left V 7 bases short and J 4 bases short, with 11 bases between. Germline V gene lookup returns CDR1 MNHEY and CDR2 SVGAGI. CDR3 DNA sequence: TGTGCCAGCACCAGAGATGGGAATCAGCCCCAGCATTTT. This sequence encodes CASTRDGNQPQHF.

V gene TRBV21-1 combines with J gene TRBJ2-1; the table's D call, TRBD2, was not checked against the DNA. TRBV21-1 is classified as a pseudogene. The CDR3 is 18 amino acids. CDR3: CASSTPGTSGGRNNEQFF. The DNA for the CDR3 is TGTGCCAGCAGCACCCCCGGGACTAGCGGGGGGCGGAACAATGAGCAGTTCTTC.

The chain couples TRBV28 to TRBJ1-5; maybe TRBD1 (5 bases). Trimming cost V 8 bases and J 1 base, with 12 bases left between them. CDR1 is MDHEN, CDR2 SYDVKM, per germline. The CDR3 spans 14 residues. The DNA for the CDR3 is TGTGCCAGCTTACCTGGGGGAAGCAATCAGCCCCAGCATTTT. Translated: CASLPGGSNQPQHF.

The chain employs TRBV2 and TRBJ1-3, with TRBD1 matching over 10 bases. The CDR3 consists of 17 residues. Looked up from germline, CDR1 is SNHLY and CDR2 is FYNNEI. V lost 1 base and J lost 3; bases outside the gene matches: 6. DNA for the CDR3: TGTGCCAGCAGTGAAGTCCCGGGACAGGGGAATGGAAACACCATATATTTT. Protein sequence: CASSEVPGQGNGNTIYF. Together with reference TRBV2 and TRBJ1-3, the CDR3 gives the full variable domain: EPEVTQTPSHQVTQMGQEVILRCVPISNHLYFYWYRQILGQKVEFLVSFYNNEISEKSEIFDDQFSVERPDGSNFTLKIRSTKLEDSAMYFCASSEVPGQGNGNTIYFGEGSWLTVV.

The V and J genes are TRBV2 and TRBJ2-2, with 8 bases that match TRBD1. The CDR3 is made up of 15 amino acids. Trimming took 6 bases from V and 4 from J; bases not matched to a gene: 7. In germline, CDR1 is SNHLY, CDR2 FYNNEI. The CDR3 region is CASRLSGTGTGELFF. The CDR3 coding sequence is TGTGCCAGCAGACTCAGTGGGACAGGCACCGGGGAGCTGTTTTTT.

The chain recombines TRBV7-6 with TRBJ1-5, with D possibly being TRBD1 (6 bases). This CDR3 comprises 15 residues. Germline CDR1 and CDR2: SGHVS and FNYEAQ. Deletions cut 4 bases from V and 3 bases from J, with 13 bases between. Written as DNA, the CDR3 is TGTGCCAGCAGCTCAGCCCCAGGGGCCAATCAGCCCCAGCATTTT. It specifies CASSSAPGANQPQHF.

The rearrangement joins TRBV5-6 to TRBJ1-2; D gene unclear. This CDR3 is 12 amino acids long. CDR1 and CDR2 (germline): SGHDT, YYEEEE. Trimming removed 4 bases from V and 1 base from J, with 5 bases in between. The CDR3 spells CASSPDNYGYTF. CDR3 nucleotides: TGTGCCAGCAGCCCCGATAACTATGGCTACACCTTC.

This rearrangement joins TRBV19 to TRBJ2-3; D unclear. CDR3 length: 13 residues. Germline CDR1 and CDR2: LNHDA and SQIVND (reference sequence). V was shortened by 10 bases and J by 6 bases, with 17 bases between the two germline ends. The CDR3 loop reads CAIKGPASDTQYF. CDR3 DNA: TGTGCCATAAAGGGCCCAGCGTCTGATACGCAGTATTTT. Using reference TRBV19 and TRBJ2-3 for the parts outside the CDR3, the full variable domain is DGGITQSPKYLFRKEGQNVTLSCEQNLNHDAMYWYRQDPGQGLRLIYYSQIVNDFQKGDIAEGYSVSREKKESFPLTVTSAQKNPTAFYLCAIKGPASDTQYFGPGTRLTVL.

The CDR3 reads CASRPPGGRGGYTF. CDR3 nucleotides: TGTGCCAGCAGGCCCCCAGGGGGGCGTGGAGGCTACACCTTC. This chain joins TRBV6-5 and TRBJ1-2, with TRBD1 identical over 7 bases. Losses at the gene ends were 6 bases for V and 8 bases for J; bases not matched to a gene: 12. CDR1 MNHEY and CDR2 SVGAGI come from the germline V gene. This CDR3 is built from 14 residues.

The CDR3 sequence: CASSLRQGNQPQHF. For the CDR3, the DNA is TGTGCCAGCAGCTTGCGCCAGGGCAATCAGCCCCAGCATTTT. The rearrangement links TRBV5-6 to TRBJ1-5; D unresolved. The CDR3 consists of 14 residues. Trimming shortened V by 1 base and J by 2 bases, and 7 bases separated the two germline ends. CDR1 is SGHDT, CDR2 YYEEEE, per germline.

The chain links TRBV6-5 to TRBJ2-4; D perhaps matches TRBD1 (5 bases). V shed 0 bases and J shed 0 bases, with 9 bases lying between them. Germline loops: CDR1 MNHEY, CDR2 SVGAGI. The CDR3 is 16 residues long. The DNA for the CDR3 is TGTGCCAGCAGTTACTCGGGCAGGGTAGCCAAAAACATTCAGTACTTC. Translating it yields CASSYSGRVAKNIQYF.

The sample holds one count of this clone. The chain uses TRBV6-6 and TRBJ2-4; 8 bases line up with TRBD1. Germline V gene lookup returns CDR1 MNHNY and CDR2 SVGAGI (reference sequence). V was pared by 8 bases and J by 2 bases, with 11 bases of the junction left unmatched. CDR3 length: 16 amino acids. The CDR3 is CASGAGGLGTKNIQYF. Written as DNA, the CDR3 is TGTGCCAGCGGGGCAGGGGGCTTGGGAACCAAAAACATTCAGTACTTC.

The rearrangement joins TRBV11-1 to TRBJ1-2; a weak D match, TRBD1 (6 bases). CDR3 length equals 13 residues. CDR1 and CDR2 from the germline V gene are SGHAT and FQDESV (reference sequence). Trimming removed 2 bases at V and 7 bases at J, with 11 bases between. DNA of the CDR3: TGTGCCAGCAGCTTACTCAGGGGTAGTGGCTACACCTTC. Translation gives CASSLLRGSGYTF.